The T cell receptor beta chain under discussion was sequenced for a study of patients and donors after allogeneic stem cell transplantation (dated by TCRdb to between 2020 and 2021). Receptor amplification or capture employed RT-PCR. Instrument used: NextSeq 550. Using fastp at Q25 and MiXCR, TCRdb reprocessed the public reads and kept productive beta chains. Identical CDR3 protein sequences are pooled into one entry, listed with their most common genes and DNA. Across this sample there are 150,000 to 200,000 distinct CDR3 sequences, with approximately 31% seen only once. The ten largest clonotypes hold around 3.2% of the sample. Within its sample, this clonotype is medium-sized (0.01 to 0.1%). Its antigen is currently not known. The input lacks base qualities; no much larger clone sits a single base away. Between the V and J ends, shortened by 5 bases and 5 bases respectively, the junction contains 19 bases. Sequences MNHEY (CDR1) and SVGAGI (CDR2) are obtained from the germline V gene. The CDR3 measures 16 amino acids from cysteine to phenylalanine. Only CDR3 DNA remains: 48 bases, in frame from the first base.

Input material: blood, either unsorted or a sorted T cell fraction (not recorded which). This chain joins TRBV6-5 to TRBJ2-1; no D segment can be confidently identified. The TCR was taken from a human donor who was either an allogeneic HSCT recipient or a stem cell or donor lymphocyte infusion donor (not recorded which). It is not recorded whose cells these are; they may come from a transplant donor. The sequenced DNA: TGTGCCAGCAGTCCGACCCGAGCCTACCACGACAATGAGCAGTTCTTC. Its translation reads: CASSPTRAYHDNEQFF.